These T cell receptor beta chains were read from a single sample in a study of OX40 agonist ivuxolimab in advanced cancers. Method: immunoSEQ multiplex PCR; TCRdb's copy keeps in-frame clones and lacks some. The sample yields about 73,000 clones, 92% seen once. The sequencing used CD4+ or CD8+ T cells sorted from blood, collected in a trial of the OX40 agonist ivuxolimab. The receptors originated from an adult with an advanced solid tumor such as melanoma, head and neck, liver or kidney cancer. Both conserved end residues are part of each CDR3. A D gene is named only where the DNA matches it firmly. Clone size, where shown, is once, few, many, or a class for clones that have expanded.

clone size,D gene,J gene,V gene,CDR3 protein,CDR3 DNA
-,TRBD2,TRBJ2-1,TRBV11-3,CASSPRGVGAGGIYNEQFF,TGTGCCAGCAGCCCGCGAGGGGTTGGAGCGGGGGGGATTTACAATGAGCAGTTCTTC
-,TRBD2,TRBJ2-5,TRBV4-3,CASSQDRLAGGEETQYF,TGCGCCAGCAGCCAAGATCGACTAGCGGGGGGGGAAGAGACCCAGTACTTC
-,-,TRBJ2-7,TRBV19,CASSIRVHYEQYF,TGTGCCAGTAGTATACGGGTACACTACGAGCAGTACTTC
-,TRBD2,TRBJ2-1,TRBV9,CASSASGGGANEQFF,TGTGCCAGCAGCGCGTCTGGCGGGGGGGCCAATGAGCAGTTCTTC
-,TRBD1,TRBJ1-1,TRBV5-4,CASSSGQGASTEAFF,TGTGCCAGCAGTTCCGGACAGGGGGCTAGCACTGAAGCTTTCTTT
-,TRBD2,TRBJ2-3,TRBV7-8,CASTSGLAGGRPTDTQYF,TGTGCCAGCACCTCGGGACTAGCGGGGGGTCGGCCCACAGATACGCAGTATTTT
-,-,TRBJ2-5,TRBV11-2,CASSTSTSLKTQYF,TGTGCCAGCAGCACCTCGACTAGTCTAAAGACCCAGTACTTC
-,-,TRBJ1-5,TRBV5-5,CASSFEGNQPQHF,TGTGCCAGCAGCTTTGAGGGGAATCAGCCCCAGCATTTT
once,-,TRBJ1-1,TRBV5-1,CASSQDRYTEAFF,TGCGCCAGCAGCCAGGACAGATACACTGAAGCTTTCTTT
-,TRBD1,TRBJ1-3,TRBV4-1,CASGQGSSGNTIYF,TGCGCCAGTGGACAGGGGTCCTCTGGAAACACCATATATTTT
-,-,TRBJ2-5,TRBV7-9,CASSSGQPSETQYF,TGTGCCAGCAGCTCAGGACAGCCCTCCGAGACCCAGTACTTC
few,-,TRBJ1-2,TRBV7-8,CASSLGGYGYTF,TGTGCCAGCAGCTTAGGCGGGTATGGCTACACCTTC
-,-,TRBJ2-3,TRBV19,CASSLGRTSTDTQYF,TGTGCCAGTAGTCTAGGAAGGACTAGCACAGATACGCAGTATTTT
few,TRBD1,TRBJ2-7,TRBV6-1,CASSAQGRKYEQYF,TGTGCCAGCAGTGCACAGGGGAGAAAGTACGAGCAGTACTTC
-,TRBD2,TRBJ2-1,TRBV2,CASRETSGGLGSYNEQFF,TGTGCCAGCAGAGAGACTAGCGGGGGCTTAGGATCCTACAATGAGCAGTTCTTC